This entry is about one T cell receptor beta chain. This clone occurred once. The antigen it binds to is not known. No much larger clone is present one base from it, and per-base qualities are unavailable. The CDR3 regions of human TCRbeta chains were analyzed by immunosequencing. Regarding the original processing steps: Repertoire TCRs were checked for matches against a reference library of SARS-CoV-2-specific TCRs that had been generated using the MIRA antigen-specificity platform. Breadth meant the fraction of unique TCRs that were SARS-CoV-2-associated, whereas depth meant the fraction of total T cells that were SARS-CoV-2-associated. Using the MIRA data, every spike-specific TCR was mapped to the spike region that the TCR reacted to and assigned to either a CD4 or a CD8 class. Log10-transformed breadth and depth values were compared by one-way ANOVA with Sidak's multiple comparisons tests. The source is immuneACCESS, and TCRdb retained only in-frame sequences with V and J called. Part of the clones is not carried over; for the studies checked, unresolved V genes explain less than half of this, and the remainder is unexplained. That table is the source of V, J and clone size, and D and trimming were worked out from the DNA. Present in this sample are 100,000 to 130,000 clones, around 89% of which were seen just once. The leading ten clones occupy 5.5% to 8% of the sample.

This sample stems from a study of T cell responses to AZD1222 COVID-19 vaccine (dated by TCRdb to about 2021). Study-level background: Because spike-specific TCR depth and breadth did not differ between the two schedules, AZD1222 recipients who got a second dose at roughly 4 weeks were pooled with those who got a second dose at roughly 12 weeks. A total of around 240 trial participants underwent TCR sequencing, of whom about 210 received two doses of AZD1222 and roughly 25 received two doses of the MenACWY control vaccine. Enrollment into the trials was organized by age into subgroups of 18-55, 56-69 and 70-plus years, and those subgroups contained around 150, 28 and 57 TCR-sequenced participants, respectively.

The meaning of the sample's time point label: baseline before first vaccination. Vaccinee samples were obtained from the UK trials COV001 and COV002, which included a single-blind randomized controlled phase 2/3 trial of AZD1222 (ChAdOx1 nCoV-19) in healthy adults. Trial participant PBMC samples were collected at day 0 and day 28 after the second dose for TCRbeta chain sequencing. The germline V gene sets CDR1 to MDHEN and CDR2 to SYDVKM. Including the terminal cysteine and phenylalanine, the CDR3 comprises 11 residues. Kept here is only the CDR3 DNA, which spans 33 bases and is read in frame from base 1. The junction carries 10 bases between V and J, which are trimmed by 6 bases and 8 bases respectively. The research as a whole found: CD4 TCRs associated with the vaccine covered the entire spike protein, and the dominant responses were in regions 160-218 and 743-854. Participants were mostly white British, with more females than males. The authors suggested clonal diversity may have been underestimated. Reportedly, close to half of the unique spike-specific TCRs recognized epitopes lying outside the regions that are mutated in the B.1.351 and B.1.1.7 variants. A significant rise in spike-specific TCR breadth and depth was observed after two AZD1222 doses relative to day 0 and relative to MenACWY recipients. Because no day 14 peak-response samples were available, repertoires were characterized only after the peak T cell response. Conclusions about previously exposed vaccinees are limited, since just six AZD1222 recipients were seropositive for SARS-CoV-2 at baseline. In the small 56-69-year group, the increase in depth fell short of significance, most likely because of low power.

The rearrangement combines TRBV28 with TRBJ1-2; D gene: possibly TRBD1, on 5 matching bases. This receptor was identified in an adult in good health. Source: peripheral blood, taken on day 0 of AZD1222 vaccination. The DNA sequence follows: TGTGCCAGCAGAGGGGAAGTAGGCTACACCTTC. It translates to CASRGEVGYTF.